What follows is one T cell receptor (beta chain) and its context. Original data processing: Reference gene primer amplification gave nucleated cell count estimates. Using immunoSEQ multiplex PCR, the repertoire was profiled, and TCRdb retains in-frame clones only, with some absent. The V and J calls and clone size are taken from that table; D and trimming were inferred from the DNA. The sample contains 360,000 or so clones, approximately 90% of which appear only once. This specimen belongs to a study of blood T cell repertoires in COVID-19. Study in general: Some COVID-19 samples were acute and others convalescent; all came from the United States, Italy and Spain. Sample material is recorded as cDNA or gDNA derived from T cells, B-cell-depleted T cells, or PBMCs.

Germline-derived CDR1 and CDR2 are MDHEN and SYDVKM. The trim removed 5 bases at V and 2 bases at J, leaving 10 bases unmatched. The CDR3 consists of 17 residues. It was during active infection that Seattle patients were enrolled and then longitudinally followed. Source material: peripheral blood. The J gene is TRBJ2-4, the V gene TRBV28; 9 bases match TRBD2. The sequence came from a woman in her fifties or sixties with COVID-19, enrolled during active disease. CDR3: CASSLWGSGGSKNIQYF. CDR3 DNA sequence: TGTGCCAGCAGTCTCTGGGGTAGCGGGGGTTCCAAAAACATTCAGTACTTC.